These 2 T cell receptor beta chains were sequenced from one sample in a study of cytomegalovirus exposure and HLA in healthy donors. PCR amplification relied on 60 Vbeta primers (plus 13 Jbeta primers). Clones were read by immunoSEQ multiplex PCR, and TCRdb kept only the in-frame ones, dropping some. The table has about 130,000 clones, around 80% seen once; the top ten hold 1.2%. Material: PBMCs. Receptor source: a female donor in good health and CMV-seronegative.

The sample holds a few counts of this clone. V is TRBV7-9 and J is TRBJ1-4; D possibly corresponds to TRBD1 (6 bases). The CDR3 spans 16 residues. Germline values: CDR1 SEHNR, CDR2 FQNEAQ (reference sequence). Trimming shortened V by 5 bases and J by 5 bases, and 18 bases separated the two germline ends. The CDR3 bases are TGTGCCAGCAGCGTACTACAGGGTAATAGGAATGAAAAACTGTTTTTT. This codes for CASSVLQGNRNEKLFF.

The chain employs TRBV11-3 and TRBJ2-7; D not certain. The CDR3 is 12 residues long. The ends were cut back, 8 bases at V and 3 bases at J, with 11 bases in the middle. CDR1 and CDR2 from the germline V gene are SGHNT and YENEEA. In DNA form, the CDR3 reads TGTGCCAGCCGAACCGCACTCTACGAGCAGTACTTC. Translated: CASRTALYEQYF.